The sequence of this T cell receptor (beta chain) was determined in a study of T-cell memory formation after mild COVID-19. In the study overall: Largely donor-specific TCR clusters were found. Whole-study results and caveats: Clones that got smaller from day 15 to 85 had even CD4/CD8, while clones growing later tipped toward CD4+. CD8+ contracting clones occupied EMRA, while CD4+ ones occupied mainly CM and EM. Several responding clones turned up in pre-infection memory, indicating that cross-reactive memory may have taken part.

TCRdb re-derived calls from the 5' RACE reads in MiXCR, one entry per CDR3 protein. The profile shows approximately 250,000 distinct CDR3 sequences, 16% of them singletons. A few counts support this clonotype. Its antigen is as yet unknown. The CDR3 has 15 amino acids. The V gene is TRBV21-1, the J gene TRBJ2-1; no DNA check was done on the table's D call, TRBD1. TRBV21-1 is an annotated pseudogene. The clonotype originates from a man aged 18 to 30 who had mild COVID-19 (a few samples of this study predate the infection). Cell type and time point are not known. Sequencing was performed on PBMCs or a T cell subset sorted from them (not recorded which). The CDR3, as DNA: TGTGCCAGCTCGGCGGACAGGGGGCGCGGGGATGAGCAGTTCTTC. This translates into CASSADRGRGDEQFF.